This TCR beta chain was sequenced during a study of glioma-infiltrating T cells after dendritic cell vaccination. The table lists this clone with a count of one. Trimming cost V 5 bases and J 1 base, with 11 bases left between them. The CDR3 is 15 residues long. Germline V CDR1 and CDR2: SNHLY, FYNNEI. The assay was immunoSEQ multiplex PCR, and TCRdb's table has in-frame clones only and misses some. The table has about 90,000 clones, 83% seen once. The time point is: after dendritic cell vaccination, including at tumor progression/relapse. This material consisted of blood, taken after dendritic cell vaccination. The origin of this receptor is a human donor with glioblastoma. The V gene is TRBV2, the J gene TRBJ2-2; D gene uncertain. As DNA, the CDR3 is TGTGCCAGCAGTCCTCTCCAGCGGAACACCGGGGAGCTGTTTTTT. Protein: CASSPLQRNTGELFF.